The source of this T cell receptor (beta chain) is a study of spatial heterogeneity in lung cancer. Study at large: Alpha-chain sequences were consistently detected in smaller numbers than beta-chain sequences. A module score for T cells, taken from matched bulk RNA-seq, correlated strongly with TCR transcript counts in tumor regions.

General study findings and limits: Tumor mutation counts were tracked by expanded intratumoral alpha and beta TCR counts.

Described time point: sample taken at primary tumor resection. Samples were obtained from approximately 76 donors, all untreated early-stage non-small cell lung cancer patients. TCRdb called the 5' RACE reads again in MiXCR, with one record for every CDR3 protein. The table has a few thousand distinct CDR3 sequences, around 48% seen once. For this clonotype: Its antigen is undetermined.

Germline values: CDR1 MNHNS, CDR2 SASEGT. This CDR3 has 15 amino acids. Trimming at V came to 7 bases and at J to 0 bases, leaving 7 bases not matched to a gene. V is TRBV6-1 and J is TRBJ2-5; 8 nucleotides align to TRBD1. This sequence was found in a male donor with early-stage non-small cell lung cancer. Here the sequenced sample was lung tumor tissue, taken at surgery. CDR3 loop: CASTSDRADQETQYF. The CDR3 DNA follows: TGTGCCAGCACCTCGGACAGGGCCGACCAAGAGACCCAGTACTTC.